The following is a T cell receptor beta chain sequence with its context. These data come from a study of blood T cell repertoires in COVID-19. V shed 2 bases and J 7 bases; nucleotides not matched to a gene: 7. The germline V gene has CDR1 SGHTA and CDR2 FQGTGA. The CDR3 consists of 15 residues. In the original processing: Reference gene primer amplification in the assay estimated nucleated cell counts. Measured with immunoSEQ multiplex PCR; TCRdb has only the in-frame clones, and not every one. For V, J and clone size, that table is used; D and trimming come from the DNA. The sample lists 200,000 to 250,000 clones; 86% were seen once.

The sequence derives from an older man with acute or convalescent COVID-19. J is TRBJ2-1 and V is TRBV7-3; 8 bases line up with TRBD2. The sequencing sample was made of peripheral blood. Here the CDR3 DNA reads TGTGCCAGCAGCTTACTTTCCGGGAGGGATAATGAGCAGTTCTTC. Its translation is CASSLLSGRDNEQFF.